This T cell receptor beta chain was sequenced for a study of Graves' ophthalmopathy and Graves' hyperthyroidism. TCR beta CDR3 amplification used RNA transcripts. HTBI primers served in a first-round RT-PCR, which a second-round multiplex PCR followed. Each CDR3 protein gets one entry after TCRdb re-called the multiplex PCR reads with MiXCR. The repertoire has 300,000 to 400,000 distinct CDR3 sequences, 17% of them found once; the top ten carry roughly 12%. The junction had 4 bases not matched to a gene; V was cut back by 6 bases and J by 3 bases. The CDR3 length is 15 residues. Per the germline V gene, CDR1 is MNHEY and CDR2 is SVGAGI. This clonotype was recorded many times.

V and J are TRBV6-5 and TRBJ2-2; 10 positions match TRBD2. This TCR was recovered from an adult man with Graves' ophthalmopathy. Input material: peripheral blood. In DNA form, the CDR3 reads TGTGCCAGCAGGGGACTAGCGTTTGACACCGGGGAGCTGTTTTTT. This encodes CASRGLAFDTGELFF.